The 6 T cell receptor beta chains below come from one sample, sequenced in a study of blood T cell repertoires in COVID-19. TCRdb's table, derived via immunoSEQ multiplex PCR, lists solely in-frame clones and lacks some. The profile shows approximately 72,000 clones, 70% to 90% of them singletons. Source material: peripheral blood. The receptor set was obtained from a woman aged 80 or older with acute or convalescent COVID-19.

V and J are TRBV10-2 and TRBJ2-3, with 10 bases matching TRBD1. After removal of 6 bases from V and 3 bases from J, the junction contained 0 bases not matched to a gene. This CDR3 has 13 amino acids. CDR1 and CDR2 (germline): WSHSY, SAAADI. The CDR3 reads CASRGQGTDTQYF. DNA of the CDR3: TGCGCCAGCAGGGGACAGGGGACAGATACGCAGTATTTT.

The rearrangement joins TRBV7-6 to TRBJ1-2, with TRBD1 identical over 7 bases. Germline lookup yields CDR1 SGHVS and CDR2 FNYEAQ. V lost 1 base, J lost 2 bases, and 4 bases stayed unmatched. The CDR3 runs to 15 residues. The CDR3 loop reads CASSLELQGNYGYTF. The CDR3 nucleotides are TGTGCCAGCAGCTTAGAACTACAGGGGAACTATGGCTACACCTTC.

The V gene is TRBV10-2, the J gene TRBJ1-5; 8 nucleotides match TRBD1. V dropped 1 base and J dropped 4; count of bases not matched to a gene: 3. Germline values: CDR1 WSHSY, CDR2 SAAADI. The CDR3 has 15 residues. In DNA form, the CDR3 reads TGCGCCAGCAGTGAGTTGGGACAGGCAAATCAGCCCCAGCATTTT. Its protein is CASSELGQANQPQHF.

CDR3 bases: TGTGCTAGTGGTCCGGCGGGCGGGCGCCAGGAGACCCAGTACTTC. This encodes CASGPAGGRQETQYF. The chain links TRBV12-5 to TRBJ2-5; D is perhaps TRBD2 (5 bases). The CDR3 covers 15 residues. Trimming left V 5 bases short and J 5 bases short, with 18 bases between. Germline CDR1 and CDR2: LGHNT and FRNRAP.

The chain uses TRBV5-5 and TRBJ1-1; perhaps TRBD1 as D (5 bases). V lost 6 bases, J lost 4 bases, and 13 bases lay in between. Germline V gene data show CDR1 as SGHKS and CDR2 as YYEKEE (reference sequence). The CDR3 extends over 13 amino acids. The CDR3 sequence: CASMGIGGTEAFF. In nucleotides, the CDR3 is TGTGCCAGCATGGGGATCGGGGGCACTGAAGCTTTCTTT.

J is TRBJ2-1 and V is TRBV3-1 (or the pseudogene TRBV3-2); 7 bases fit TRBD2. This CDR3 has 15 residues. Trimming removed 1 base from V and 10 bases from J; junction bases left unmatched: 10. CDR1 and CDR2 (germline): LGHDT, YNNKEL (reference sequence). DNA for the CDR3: TGTGCCAGCAGCCAAGTGGGTAGCGGGTATACAGAGCAGTTCTTC. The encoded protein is CASSQVGSGYTEQFF.